This T cell receptor (beta chain) appears in the sequencing data of a study of CD8 T cells in Susac syndrome. Trimming stripped 3 bases from V and 3 bases from J, with 12 bases between. Germline CDR1 is SGHTA and CDR2 is FQGNSA. CDR3 length equals 14 residues. The authors reverse transcribed about 0.5 to 1 ug RNA with random hexamers. MiXCR was run by TCRdb on the immunoSEQ multiplex PCR reads, yielding one entry per CDR3 protein. The table lists 150,000 to 200,000 distinct CDR3 sequences, roughly 92% of them singletons. This chain uses TRBV7-2 with TRBJ2-7; tentative D call: TRBD1 (6 bases). The receptor was isolated from a human donor with multiple sclerosis. Sequenced sample: CD4+ T cells from PBMCs. The chain's CDR3 is CASSLGTSLYEQYF. CDR3 DNA sequence: TGTGCCAGCAGCTTGGGGACATCTCTCTACGAGCAGTACTTC. Combining the CDR3 with reference TRBV7-2 and TRBJ2-7 gives the whole variable domain GAGVSQSPSNKVTEKGKDVELRCDPISGHTALYWYRQSLGQGLEFLIYFQGNSAPDKSGLPSDRFSAERTGGSVSTLTIQRTQQEDSAVYLCASSLGTSLYEQYFGPGTRLTVT.